Reported below is one TCR beta chain. This clonotype was detected many times. The target of this receptor is not known. No base quality values were provided; no much bigger clone lies one nucleotide off. The sample belongs to a study of T cells in Graves' hyperthyroidism and ophthalmopathy (dated by TCRdb to between 2018 and 2021). Study-level background: Peripheral blood samples were taken at initial diagnosis, before any treatment was given. TCR V-J signatures able to tell the groups apart were searched for in a discovery cohort of 95 or so patients, of whom more than 40 had Graves' ophthalmopathy and about 55 had stable Graves' hyperthyroidism. Prospective prediction of ophthalmopathy was tested in an independent validation cohort of some 19 hyperthyroidism patients and 17 patients who later progressed to ophthalmopathy. For training and testing, the 100 or so patients in the discovery cohort were randomly divided in a 7:3 ratio. The study also compared thyroid tissue and blood T-cell repertoires from 6 or 7 Graves' hyperthyroidism patients. Following sampling, methimazole starting at 30 mg daily was given to hyperthyroidism patients, and high-dose intravenous methylprednisolone was given to ophthalmopathy patients. TCR Vbeta CDR3 sequencing of fewer than 150 peripheral blood samples (43 ophthalmopathy, about 80 hyperthyroidism and roughly 17 progressor patients) is reported in the paper.

The CDR3 sequence holds 12 residues, the cysteine and phenylalanine included. The retained sequence is limited to the CDR3, 36 bases, with the frame set at the first base. At the junction V is shortened by 3 bases and J by 4 bases, with 5 bases in between. The TCR beta CDR3 regions were amplified from the RNA transcripts. The TCR CDR3 was subjected to a first round of RT-PCR using the HTBI primer set and the Qiagen OneStep RT-PCR kit. A second multiplex PCR round built the libraries, followed by size selection and purification. Paired-end sequencing of the libraries was performed with 100 bp reads on an Illumina HiSeq2000. Per the authors' processing: SOAPnuke was used to process the raw data, with reads discarded if the reads contained adapters or uncalled bases, had a mean Phred below 15, or lacked an exact constant-primer or identifier match. High-quality paired reads were merged with COPE v1.2.5, and unique nucleotide sequences were defined as clonotypes. MiTCR v1.1 was used to align the clonotypes against IMGT TRBV, TRBD and TRBJ reference segments. The analysis included only V-J combinations with a frequency above 0.0001, which together covered 99% to 99.2% of the repertoires. A TCS score was defined as the ratio between F50 (clonal expansion) and ExV (chaos), using BLOSUM62-based TCRdist between CDR3 peptides within each V-J. Welch's t-statistics and random forest reduced 500 to 650 V-J features to roughly 13, which were used in a naive Bayes classifier (R e1071). TCRdb took the public reads, trimmed them with fastp at Q25, ran MiXCR for clone calling and kept in-frame beta chains. Rows are combined by CDR3 protein, so each entry shows the most common genes and DNA. Here the V and J calls rest on TCRdb's processing, not on the authors' analysis. The sample table records fewer than 650,000 distinct CDR3 sequences; 13% to 15% of these occur just once. Jointly, the top ten make up 6.5% to 9% of the sample.

Ophthalmopathy patients had moderately to severely active disease, Clinical Activity Score of at least 3, NOSPECS grade of at least 4, and duration under 3 months. Exclusion was applied to patients with uncontrolled infections, other autoimmune diseases, pregnancy or lactation. Diagnoses were established on the basis of clinical symptoms, serum thyroxine and TRAb, thyroid ultrasound, and orbital computed tomography. PBMCs were isolated from about 10 ml of fresh peripheral blood by Ficoll-Paque density gradient centrifugation. Trizol reagent was used to extract total RNA, and RNA quality was then checked on an Agilent 2100 Bioanalyzer. General conclusions and limits of the study: A model built on a 13 V-J signature distinguished ophthalmopathy from stable hyperthyroidism, reaching 87.88% sensitivity and around 81% specificity in cross-validation and 80%/75% in testing. No statistical method was used to set the sample size in advance, and investigators knew the group allocation. Most expanded thyroid clonotypes (frequency above 0.001) were also detected in blood, a finding suggesting that blood repertoires may reflect thyroid immune responses. In validation, progression to ophthalmopathy was predicted by the model with roughly 69% sensitivity and 72% to 85% specificity, a median of about 6.4 months before onset.

The V gene is TRBV12-3 or TRBV12-4 and the J gene is TRBJ2-3, with the identity of the D gene unclear. Sequencing was performed on blood. This TCR was recovered from a woman younger than 35 with Graves' ophthalmopathy. The sequenced DNA: TGTGCCAGCAGTTTCGGCCCAGATACGCAGTATTTT. Its coded protein is CASSFGPDTQYF.